These T cell receptor beta chains were read from a single sample in a study of T cell repertoires in cytomegalovirus infection. MiXCR, applied by TCRdb to the reads, yields one record per CDR3 protein. This repertoire shows 85,000 to 130,000 distinct CDR3 sequences, 20% to 25% found once; its top ten account for about two fifths. Sequencing input: CD8+ T cells from PBMCs. The receptors derive from a human donor in good health (CMV status not recorded). Some clones in this sample may be carry-over from other donors' samples. The CDR3 runs from the conserved cysteine through the conserved F or W. A D gene is named only where the DNA matches it firmly. Clone sizes are given selectively: once, few, many, or a class where the clone is expanded.

TRBJ2-2 . . TRBV7-9 CASSLPQRKQMNTGELFF TGTGCCAGCAGCTTACCTCAACGAAAACAGATGAACACCGGGGAGCTGTTTTTT
TRBJ2-1 . . TRBV4-1 CASSQDPTSGGRRGYDEQFF TGCGCCAGCAGCCAAGATCCAACTTCCGGGGGACGTCGGGGATACGATGAGCAGTTCTTC
TRBJ2-7 . few TRBV5-6 CASSFWEKHPYEQYF TGTGCCAGCAGCTTTTGGGAGAAACACCCCTACGAGCAGTACTTC
TRBJ2-1 TRBD2 few TRBV20-1 CSATGQRETYNEQFF TGCAGTGCTACTGGGCAGCGGGAGACCTACAATGAGCAGTTCTTC
TRBJ2-7 TRBD2 many TRBV7-2 CASSHGLAGGGEQYF TGTGCCAGCAGCCACGGACTAGCGGGAGGGGGGGAGCAGTACTTC
TRBJ2-1 . . TRBV7-3 CASSLNLQQDNEQFF TGTGCCAGCAGCTTAAACCTCCAACAGGACAATGAGCAGTTCTTC
TRBJ2-7 . . TRBV7-6 CASSLTPAGNLYEQYF TGTGCCAGCAGCTTGACCCCGGCCGGCAACCTTTACGAGCAGTACTTC
TRBJ1-6 . few TRBV12-3/TRBV12-4 CASSLSRSNSPLHF TGTGCCAGCAGTTTAAGTCGGTCTAATTCACCCCTCCACTTT
TRBJ1-6 . . TRBV14 CASSQGSGLTNSPLHF TGTGCCAGCAGCCAAGGTTCAGGGTTGACTAATTCACCCCTCCACTTT
TRBJ2-1 TRBD2 few TRBV11-2 CASRRTSAEAGFF TGTGCCAGCAGGCGGACTAGCGCCGAAGCCGGGTTCTTC
TRBJ1-1 . few TRBV7-2 CASSLRGRGTEAFF TGTGCCAGCAGCCTCAGGGGACGAGGCACTGAAGCTTTCTTT
TRBJ1-1 . few TRBV30 CAWSADSDTEAFF TGTGCCTGGAGTGCCGACAGTGACACTGAAGCTTTCTTT
TRBJ1-1 . . TRBV20-1 CSARGGLKTGRVEAFF TGCAGTGCTAGAGGGGGGCTTAAAACAGGGAGAGTTGAAGCTTTCTTT
TRBJ2-1 . few TRBV7-9 CASSLGGSGPLTWNEQFF TGTGCCAGCAGCTTAGGGGGGTCCGGGCCCTTGACTTGGAATGAGCAGTTCTTC
TRBJ2-7 . . TRBV18 CASSGRGAGESSYEQYF TGTGCCAGCTCTGGACGAGGAGCAGGGGAGAGCTCCTACGAGCAGTACTTC
TRBJ1-2 . few TRBV7-9 CASSLGEDGYTF TGTGCCAGCAGCTTGGGGGAAGATGGCTACACCTTC
TRBJ2-7 . many TRBV7-8 CASSTPETLPRGYF TGTGCCAGCAGCACCCCCGAGACTTTGCCGCGGGGGTACTTC
TRBJ2-7 . . TRBV6-6 CASSHSDWLVFEQYF TGTGCCAGCAGTCACTCGGACTGGCTTGTGTTCGAGCAGTACTTC